A selection of T cell receptor beta chains follows, all from one sample in a study of graft-versus-host responses after intestinal transplantation. For these TCRs, the target antigens are not known. Clones were read by immunoSEQ multiplex PCR, and TCRdb kept only the in-frame ones, dropping some. The sample gives over 90,000 clones, 93% of which show up once; under 1.5% is in the top ten. The input for sequencing was unstimulated CD8+ T cells sorted from spleen or lymph node cells, taken before intestinal transplant. All receptors derive from a human donor who received an intestinal transplant. Each CDR3 is given without its conserved first and last residue. The order of the fields is CDR3 protein, V gene, clone size, J gene. Clone size, where shown, is once, few, many, or a class for clones that have expanded.

ASSDSGGPAKNIQY TRBV10-1 NA TRBJ2-4
ASSVRGSYEQY TRBV2 NA TRBJ2-7
ASSLTLGGPYEQY TRBV19 NA TRBJ2-7
ASSLGTGESSYNSPLH TRBV28 once TRBJ1-6
ASSKEAGGGTDTQY TRBV7-8 once TRBJ2-3
ASSPLNGGGGYNSPLH TRBV7-2 NA TRBJ1-6
ASSFGTAGEQY TRBV5-4 NA TRBJ2-7
AKTGSSYNEQF TRBV5-8 NA TRBJ2-1
ASSLGQGLRETQY TRBV11-2 once TRBJ2-5
AWSVLREEQY TRBV30 NA TRBJ2-7
ASPGGSSYNSPLH TRBV5-8 NA TRBJ1-6
ASSLTVGGELF TRBV7-7 NA TRBJ2-2
ASSHGAAYEQY TRBV4-1 NA TRBJ2-7
ASSPGGYEQY TRBV5-6 NA NA
ASSWGPSNTEAF TRBV27 once TRBJ1-1
AISDTAVTYGYT TRBV10-3 NA TRBJ1-2
ASSTHSGTTDEQF TRBV4-1 NA TRBJ2-1
ASRLGQGANYGYT TRBV2 NA TRBJ1-2
ASSLDRGGSYEQY TRBV19 NA TRBJ2-7
ASSLGPQEGYGYT TRBV13 NA TRBJ1-2
ASRPSGGGGELF TRBV4-2 NA TRBJ2-2
ASGLVGGKDGYEQY TRBV12-5 NA TRBJ2-7
ASSQAGGSTDTQY TRBV4-1 NA TRBJ2-3
ASSLGMLGDTMNTEAF TRBV5-1 NA TRBJ1-1
ASSRGDNTEAF TRBV14 NA TRBJ1-1
ASSQVAGSSYEQY TRBV4-1 NA TRBJ2-7
AWSVLGTHQPQH TRBV30 NA TRBJ1-5
ASSSASTRAGYT TRBV11-2 NA TRBJ1-2
ASSSDTRQLLYEQY TRBV2 NA TRBJ2-7
ASSQQELNTEAF TRBV4-1 few TRBJ1-1
ASSSIYEQY TRBV5-4 NA TRBJ2-7
ASSALGDGEAF TRBV9 NA TRBJ1-1
ASSYYTGELF TRBV19 few TRBJ2-2
ASSEWGVWIDGYT TRBV25-1 NA TRBJ1-2
ASSLGGGAELF TRBV7-3 NA TRBJ2-2
ASSYSRLAEQY TRBV6-6 few TRBJ2-7
SVEDIGQGNYGYT TRBV29-1 NA TRBJ1-2
ASVSNRNTEAF TRBV2 NA TRBJ1-1
ASTLKAGAAYNEQF TRBV19 NA TRBJ2-1
ASSQEEYGGYT TRBV4-2 NA TRBJ1-2
AWSVWGGNQPQH TRBV30 NA TRBJ1-5
ASSGTRDRDHFYGYT TRBV11-3 NA TRBJ1-2
ASSESWWSGELF TRBV10-2 NA TRBJ2-2
ASSSGTSGTDTQY TRBV5-1 NA TRBJ2-3
ATEGGDTEAF TRBV19 NA TRBJ1-1
ASSTSGGAGNEQF TRBV19 NA TRBJ2-1
ASSYEMNTEAF TRBV5-1 NA TRBJ1-1
ASSLSGPSYEQY TRBV27 once TRBJ2-7
ASSSATGVRNQPQH TRBV7-8 NA TRBJ1-5
ASSLTAGTAHQPQH TRBV27 NA TRBJ1-5
ASSIGFRLEEKLF TRBV19 NA TRBJ1-4
ASSTLEAYNEQF TRBV6-6 NA TRBJ2-1
ASSLDRVNTEAF TRBV5-6 NA TRBJ1-1
ASRSPRGYEQY TRBV6-5 NA TRBJ2-7
ASTIDGFVADTQY TRBV6-1 NA TRBJ2-3